This section outlines one TCR beta chain sequence together with its context. Germline V CDR1 and CDR2: SGHNT, YENEEA. The CDR3 is 16 amino acids. With V trimmed by 5 bases and J by 3 bases, 10 bases remained unmatched. Per the authors' pipeline: Reference gene primer amplification gave nucleated cell count estimates. Repertoires were generated with immunoSEQ multiplex PCR, while TCRdb's copy carries only in-frame clones and drops some. V and J calls plus clone size are reproduced from that table; the DNA served to infer D and trimming. The sample includes under 200,000 clones, about 85% of them seen just once. Followed longitudinally, the Seattle patients had been enrolled during active infection. These data come from a study of blood T cell repertoires in COVID-19. Study as a whole: Samples of COVID-19 (acute and convalescent) were obtained from the United States, Italy and Spain. T cells, B-cell-depleted T cells, or PBMCs provided the cDNA or gDNA that served as material.

This chain connects TRBV11-3 to TRBJ1-2; 9 bases are shared with TRBD1. The TCR sequence derives from a woman between 45 and 65 years old with COVID-19, enrolled during active disease. Material for sequencing was peripheral blood. The CDR3 protein is CASSLTGTGFDYGYTF. The CDR3 DNA reads TGTGCCAGCAGCCTTACCGGGACAGGGTTTGACTATGGCTACACCTTC.